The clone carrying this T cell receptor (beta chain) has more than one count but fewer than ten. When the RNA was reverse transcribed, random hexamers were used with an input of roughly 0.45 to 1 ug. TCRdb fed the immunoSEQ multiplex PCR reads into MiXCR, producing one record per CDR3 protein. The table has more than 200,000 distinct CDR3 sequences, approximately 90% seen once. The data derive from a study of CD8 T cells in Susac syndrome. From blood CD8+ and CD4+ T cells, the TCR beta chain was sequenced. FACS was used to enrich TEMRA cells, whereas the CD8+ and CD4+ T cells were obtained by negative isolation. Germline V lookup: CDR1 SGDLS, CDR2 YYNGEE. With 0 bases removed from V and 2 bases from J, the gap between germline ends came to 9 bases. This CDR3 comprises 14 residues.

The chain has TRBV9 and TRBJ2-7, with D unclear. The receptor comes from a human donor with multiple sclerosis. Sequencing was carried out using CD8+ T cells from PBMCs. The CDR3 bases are TGTGCCAGCAGCGTAGCTGGGGATACCTACGAGCAGTACTTC. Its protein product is CASSVAGDTYEQYF.